This T cell receptor beta chain was sequenced during a study of blood T cells in healthy people across ages. General study findings and limits: Observed TCR beta diversity per million T cells went down as age went up. This fall followed a roughly linear course with age.

With a J-beta primer mix and a sample-barcoded 5' primer, a second PCR ran about 6 to 11 cycles. Samples each returned at least 3 million CDR3-containing paired-end reads. In TCRdb, the 5' RACE reads were re-called with MiXCR into one record per CDR3 protein. The sample carries 780,000 or so distinct CDR3 sequences, about 56% recorded once. Between the trimmed V and J ends, which lost 4 bases and 2 bases, there was a span of 6 bases. Germline V gene sequence: CDR1 MNHNS, CDR2 SASEGT. CDR3 length: 12 amino acids. Regarding this clonotype: Its antigen remains unknown.

The draw of peripheral blood yielded about 9.4 milliliters from each donor. The specimen sequenced was blood. The TCR comes from a man in his forties in good health. The chain carries TRBV6-1 and TRBJ2-7; D is ambiguous. CDR3 residues: CASSVSAYEQYF. CDR3 in DNA: TGTGCCAGCAGTGTCTCAGCCTACGAGCAGTACTTC.